The 10 T cell receptor beta chains listed next were all sequenced from one sample in a study of tumor-infiltrating lymphocytes in primary liver carcinoma. Unsorted whole blood supplied the blood RNA, and germline DNA was isolated too. A constant-region primer primed TCR beta cDNA synthesis from about 0.45 ug of total RNA. For TCR beta, libraries were produced by three nested multiplex PCR rounds using slightly modified ARM-PCR. The opening two PCR rounds, around 9 cycles each, paired TRBV1-TRBV30 forward primers with a C-beta reverse primer. TCRdb called the multiplex PCR reads again in MiXCR, with one record for every CDR3 protein. The table lists about 310,000 distinct CDR3 sequences, nearly 60% of them singletons, with about a sixth in the top ten. Material for sequencing was peripheral blood. The receptors shown here come from a woman aged 25 to 39 with primary liver carcinoma and hepatitis B virus infection.

This clonotype was seen a handful of times. A clone one base away is much larger, so this may be a read error. V gene TRBV11-2 combines with J gene TRBJ2-1, with D hard to call. This CDR3 is built from 12 residues. The V gene's germline CDR1 is SGHAT and CDR2 FQNNGV. V was pared by 5 bases and J by 15 bases, with 17 bases between. The CDR3 DNA is TGTGCCAGCAGCCTTCTAGTAGGGAATCGGTTCTTC. The encoded protein is CASSLLVGNRFF.

The genes are TRBV7-9 and TRBJ2-7, with 9 bases that match TRBD2. The J segment lost 4 bases and the V segment lost 4 bases, leaving 8 bases of the junction unmatched. The CDR3 covers 15 residues. Per germline, CDR1 SEHNR and CDR2 FQNEAQ (reference sequence). CDR3 in amino acids: CASSCFSGSGYEQYF. The CDR3 DNA reads as TGTGCCAGCAGCTGTTTTAGCGGGAGCGGTTACGAGCAGTACTTC.

The chain uses TRBV7-8 and TRBJ2-7, with 8 positions matching TRBD2. There are 14 residues in the CDR3. Trimming at V came to 0 bases and at J to 3 bases, leaving 1 base not matched to a gene. Germline values: CDR1 SGHVS, CDR2 FQNEAQ. The CDR3 DNA follows: TGTGCCAGCAGCTTAGCCGGGACTAGCTACGAGCAGTACTTC. It is translated as CASSLAGTSYEQYF.

The chain is built from TRBV5-5 and TRBJ2-5, with no clear D. Deletions cut 4 bases from V and 5 bases from J, with 12 bases between. The length of the CDR3 is 13 residues. Germline CDR1 SGHKS, CDR2 YYEKEE (reference sequence). CDR3 bases: TGTGCCAGCAGCGTGACACTTGCGGAGACCCAGTACTTC. It codes for CASSVTLAETQYF.

The chain has TRBV6-5 and TRBJ2-7; 7 bases map to TRBD2. CDR1 is MNHEY, CDR2 SVGAGI, per germline. V lost 6 bases, J lost 5 bases, and 10 bases stayed unmatched. This CDR3 contains 14 residues. CDR3 DNA: TGTGCCAGCAGGGGCTGGGAGGGGCTCCACGAGCAGTACTTC. Translating gives CASRGWEGLHEQYF.

As for this clonotype: A much larger clone differs by one base, so this may be a read error. The rearrangement links TRBV6-6 to TRBJ1-2, with D unresolved. Germline-derived CDR1 and CDR2 are MNHNY and SVGAGI (reference sequence). There are 12 residues in the CDR3. The CDR3 loop is CASRGPVESYIF. CDR3 DNA: TGTGCCAGCCGCGGGCCAGTGGAGAGCTACATCTTC.

This clonotype has a handful of counts. The V gene is TRBV12-3 or TRBV12-4, the J gene TRBJ2-1; no clear D. V lost 0 bases, J lost 7 bases, and 10 bases lay in between. The CDR3 is 14 residues long. The CDR3 nucleotides read TGTGCCAGCAGTTTAGCGGGATTTTCGAATGAGCAGTTCTTC. It yields the protein CASSLAGFSNEQFF.

With regard to this clonotype: The CDR3 does not close with the conserved phenylalanine or tryptophan, likely indicating a read error. The rearrangement joins TRBV11-2 to TRBJ2-1; 8 bases fit TRBD1. Germline V gene sequence: CDR1 SGHAT, CDR2 FQNNGV. This CDR3 contains 16 residues. CDR3 in amino acids: CGSSHRGDSSYNEQFL. DNA for the CDR3: TGTGGCAGCAGCCACAGGGGGGACAGTTCCTACAATGAGCAGTTCCTC.

With regard to this clonotype: A much larger clone is a single base away; this may be a read error. The chain uses TRBV6-5 and TRBJ2-2; possible D gene TRBD2, 5 bases. This CDR3 contains 13 residues. Germline CDR1 is MNHEY and CDR2 is SVGAGI. The DNA for the CDR3 is TGTGCCAGCAGATTCACCAGCACCGGGGAGCCGTTTTTT. This translates into CASRFTSTGEPFF.

With regard to this clonotype: The CDR3 carries no conserved terminal phenylalanine or tryptophan, so it likely arises from a read error. The V gene is TRBV12-3 or TRBV12-4, the J gene TRBJ2-2, with TRBD2 as a possible D gene (6 bases). The ends were cut back, 5 bases at V and 3 bases at J, with 13 bases in the middle. CDR3 length: 15 amino acids. The CDR3 loop is CASSRGREDTGELFI. In nucleotides, the CDR3 is TGTGCCAGCAGTCGGGGCAGGGAGGACACCGGGGAGCTGTTTATT.